Below, 32 T cell receptor beta chains from the same sample are listed, as sequenced in a study of human T cells and chemical hapten exposure. As to time point: patch test 1, 2 weeks after DPC sensitization. Indicated treatment: therapeutic diphenylcyclopropenone sensitization with weekly scalp DPC. Each CDR3 protein gets one entry after TCRdb re-called the RACE reads with MiXCR. In the table there are around 190,000 distinct CDR3 sequences, 20% to 25% of which are singletons. Sample: whole blood, taken in connection with sensitization to the hapten diphenylcyclopropenone (DPC). Every receptor here comes from a woman aged 50 to 60 with alopecia areata. Some clones in this sample may be carry-over from other donors' samples.

CDR3 sequence reads: CASSYRDRYNEQFF. CDR3 bases: TGTGCCAGCAGTTACCGGGACAGATACAATGAGCAGTTCTTC. V gene TRBV12-3 or TRBV12-4 combines with J gene TRBJ2-1, with 7 nucleotides matching TRBD1. The J segment lost 4 bases and the V segment lost 4 bases, leaving 4 bases of the junction unmatched. This CDR3 spans 14 amino acids.

The chain combines TRBV7-2 with TRBJ2-1, with 7 positions matching TRBD2. The trim removed 4 bases at V and 3 bases at J, leaving 6 bases unmatched. The germline V gene encodes CDR1 SGHTA and CDR2 FQGNSA. The CDR3 is 15 residues long. CDR3 loop: CASSWGGYLYNEQFF. Written as DNA, the CDR3 is TGTGCCAGCAGCTGGGGGGGGTACCTCTACAATGAGCAGTTCTTC.

Only a few counts were recorded for this clonotype. DNA of the CDR3: TGCAGTGCTAGAGATCCGGGTGGGCTCTACGAGCAGTACTTC. This sequence encodes CSARDPGGLYEQYF. This chain links TRBV20-1 with TRBJ2-7; no reliable D call. The germline V and J ends were trimmed by 0 bases and 3 bases, with 12 bases remaining between them. Germline V gene sequence: CDR1 DFQATT, CDR2 SNEGSKA (reference sequence). The CDR3 has 14 amino acids.

This chain uses TRBV20-1 with TRBJ2-5; 11 nucleotides align to TRBD2. The CDR3 sequence is 16 residues long. V shed 1 base, J shed 1 base, and the junction held 5 bases outside the gene matches. The germline gives CDR1 DFQATT, CDR2 SNEGSKA (reference sequence). CDR3 nucleotides: TGCAGTGCTAGAGGTCCCGGGACTAGCGGCCAAGAGACCCAGTACTTC. Translating gives CSARGPGTSGQETQYF.

This clonotype was seen a handful of times. The chain recombines TRBV5-1 with TRBJ2-7; no firm D call. Germline assignment: CDR1 SGHRS and CDR2 YFSETQ. The ends were cut back, 2 bases at V and 5 bases at J, with 8 bases in the middle. The CDR3 runs 12 residues. The CDR3 reads CASSLGGHEQYF. The CDR3 bases are TGCGCCAGCAGCTTAGGTGGCCACGAGCAGTACTTC.

This clonotype appeared a few times. This chain uses TRBV9 with TRBJ2-1; 9 bases are shared with TRBD2. J lost 8 bases, V lost 2 bases, and 5 bases had no gene match. CDR1 and CDR2 from the germline V gene are SGDLS and YYNGEE. The CDR3 loop spans 14 amino acids. The CDR3 loop is CASSVGGRAYEQFF. Written as DNA, the CDR3 is TGTGCCAGCAGCGTGGGCGGGAGGGCATATGAGCAGTTCTTC.

In this sample, this clonotype turned up a few times. This chain joins TRBV3-1 and TRBJ2-7, with 10 bases lining up with TRBD2. The germline V gene encodes CDR1 LGHDT and CDR2 YNNKEL (reference sequence). CDR3 length: 15 amino acids. The V and J ends lost 1 base and 7 bases, in that order; junction bases with no gene match: 7. This CDR3 is CASSQVAAGGPEQYF. CDR3 bases: TGTGCCAGCAGCCAAGTTGCAGCGGGAGGGCCGGAGCAGTACTTC.

The chain employs TRBV5-6 and TRBJ2-1; weak D call: TRBD1 (6 bases). The V gene's germline CDR1 is SGHDT and CDR2 YYEEEE. The CDR3 contains 12 residues. V was shortened by 4 bases and J by 9 bases, with 11 bases between the two germline ends. CDR3 protein: CASSPTGSEQFF. In DNA form, the CDR3 reads TGTGCCAGCAGCCCGACAGGTAGTGAGCAGTTCTTC.

A few counts support this clonotype. The chain is built from TRBV2 and TRBJ2-5; maybe TRBD1 (6 bases). CDR3 length: 14 residues. V dropped 11 bases and J dropped 0 bases, with 16 bases sitting between them. Germline V gene data show CDR1 as SNHLY and CDR2 as FYNNEI. CDR3 protein: CAVRGGSNQETQYF. The CDR3, as DNA: TGTGCCGTCAGGGGTGGGAGTAACCAAGAGACCCAGTACTTC.

The chain employs TRBV11-2 and TRBJ2-1; TRBD1 aligns across 7 bases. The V and J ends lost 5 bases and 5 bases, in that order; junction bases with no gene match: 3. CDR3 length equals 13 residues. Germline CDR1 is SGHAT and CDR2 is FQNNGV. The CDR3 sequence: CASSLDRNNEQFF. The CDR3 DNA is TGTGCCAGCAGCCTGGACAGGAACAATGAGCAGTTCTTC. The full variable domain, in which reference TRBV11-2 and TRBJ2-1 provide the parts outside the CDR3, is EAGVAQSPRYKIIEKRQSVAFWCNPISGHATLYWYQQILGQGPKLLIQFQNNGVVDDSQLPKDRFSAERLKGVDSTLKIQPAKLEDSAVYLCASSLDRNNEQFFGPGTRLTVL.

This clonotype has only a few counts. The V gene is TRBV24-1, the J gene TRBJ1-2; D perhaps matches TRBD1 (5 bases). V lost 5 bases and J 0 bases, leaving 12 bases between the germline ends. The CDR3 has 15 amino acids. Germline V CDR1 and CDR2: KGHDR, SFDVKD. CDR3 DNA sequence: TGTGCCACCAGTGGCCCGACAGAATCTAACTATGGCTACACCTTC. Residues: CATSGPTESNYGYTF.

The chain employs TRBV5-1 and TRBJ2-1; perhaps TRBD1 as D (6 bases). Trimming pared 3 bases from V and 0 bases from J, leaving 10 bases between. The CDR3 contains 15 residues. The V gene's germline CDR1 is SGHRS and CDR2 YFSETQ. The CDR3 sequence is CASSSGQTSYNEQFF. CDR3 nucleotides: TGCGCCAGCAGCTCCGGACAGACCTCCTACAATGAGCAGTTCTTC. The complete variable domain, with remaining parts taken from reference TRBV5-1 and TRBJ2-1, reads KAGVTQTPRYLIKTRGQQVTLSCSPISGHRSVSWYQQTPGQGLQFLFEYFSETQRNKGNFPGRFSGRQFSNSRSEMNVSTLELGDSALYLCASSSGQTSYNEQFFGPGTRLTVL.

This clonotype was counted between two and nine times. CDR3 amino acids: CASSLRGAEGSPLHF. As DNA, the CDR3 is TGTGCCAGCAGCTTACGGGGGGCTGAGGGATCACCCCTCCACTTT. V gene TRBV11-2 combines with J gene TRBJ1-6, with D possibly matching TRBD1 (6 bases). The germline V and J ends were trimmed by 2 bases and 10 bases, with 15 bases remaining between them. The CDR3 has 15 amino acids. Germline loops: CDR1 SGHAT, CDR2 FQNNGV.

This clonotype has just a few counts. This chain links TRBV11-2 with TRBJ2-2; weak D call: TRBD1 (5 bases). V lost 2 bases, J lost 4 bases, and 20 bases lay in between. CDR1 and CDR2 from the germline V gene are SGHAT and FQNNGV. CDR3 length: 18 amino acids. CDR3 protein: CASSLKQAWTTRTGELFF. In DNA, the CDR3 is TGTGCCAGCAGCTTAAAGCAGGCGTGGACAACTCGCACCGGGGAGCTGTTTTTT.

This chain joins TRBV5-1 and TRBJ2-3; 8 positions agree with TRBD2. This CDR3 region has 15 residues. V shed 0 bases and J 4 bases; nucleotides not matched to a gene: 4. In germline, CDR1 is SGHRS, CDR2 YFSETQ. CDR3 bases: TGCGCCAGCAGCTTGGCTCTAGCGGGCCCAGATACGCAGTATTTT. Residues: CASSLALAGPDTQYF.

This clonotype has a handful of counts. The chain links TRBV7-3 to TRBJ2-3, with unresolved D. Germline V gives CDR1 SGHTA, CDR2 FQGTGA. Trimming took off 0 bases at V and 4 bases at J, with 8 bases between the two ends. This CDR3 is built from 14 residues. CDR3 nucleotide sequence: TGTGCCAGCAGCTTAACCCCAGTGTCAGATACGCAGTATTTT. Its protein is CASSLTPVSDTQYF.

This clonotype has a handful of counts. V and J are TRBV7-9 and TRBJ2-1; TRBD2 matches 10 bases. This CDR3 region has 15 residues. The germline CDR1 and CDR2 sequences are SEHNR and FQNEAQ (reference sequence). With V trimmed by 5 bases and J by 6 bases, 7 bases remained unmatched. The CDR3 DNA follows: TGTGCCAGCAGCCCCCCGGGACTAGCGATCAATGAGCAGTTCTTC. Amino acid sequence: CASSPPGLAINEQFF.

This clonotype was seen a handful of times. The chain joins TRBV11-2 to TRBJ2-7; TRBD2 aligns across 7 bases. The germline V gene has CDR1 SGHAT and CDR2 FQNNGV. V shed 5 bases and J 3 bases; nucleotides not matched to a gene: 7. The CDR3 loop spans 14 amino acids. CDR3 amino acids: CASSPVTSFYEQYF. The CDR3 region has the DNA TGTGCCAGCAGCCCCGTGACTAGCTTCTACGAGCAGTACTTC.

V usage is TRBV5-1 and J usage is TRBJ2-5; TRBD2 agrees at 12 bases. CDR1 SGHRS and CDR2 YFSETQ come from the germline V gene. The CDR3 sequence is 16 residues long. V lost 1 base and J lost 6; bases outside the gene matches: 7. CDR3 protein: CASSLSTSGSGKTQYF. The CDR3 coding sequence is TGCGCCAGCAGCTTGTCGACTAGCGGGAGCGGAAAGACCCAGTACTTC.

This clonotype showed up just a few times. The CDR3 bases are TGTGCCAGCAGCGCTCCGATTGGACAGGTCTCGCGCTACACCTTC. Translation: CASSAPIGQVSRYTF. The gene calls are TRBV9 and TRBJ1-2, with TRBD1 identical over 7 bases. CDR1 and CDR2 from the germline V gene are SGDLS and YYNGEE. This CDR3 is 15 amino acids long. V gave up 3 bases and J gave up 9 bases; unmatched junction bases: 14.

The chain is built from TRBV24-1 and TRBJ1-5; 8 nucleotides align to TRBD1. This CDR3 is 16 amino acids long. Germline lookup yields CDR1 KGHDR and CDR2 SFDVKD. V shed 3 bases, J shed 9 bases, and the junction held 12 bases outside the gene matches. The CDR3 nucleotides are TGTGCCACCAGTGATCCCGGACAGGGAGCTACTAGGCCCCAGCATTTT. Its translation is CATSDPGQGATRPQHF.

The V gene is TRBV29-1, the J gene TRBJ2-5, with D tentatively TRBD2 (6 bases). CDR1 and CDR2 from the germline V gene are SQVTM and ANQGSEA. V was trimmed by 3 bases and J by 5 bases, leaving 13 bases between them. The CDR3 is made up of 13 amino acids. The CDR3 nucleotides are TGCAGCGTTGATAAGACTAGTGGGGAGACCCAGTACTTC. Residues: CSVDKTSGETQYF.

The chain has TRBV20-1 and TRBJ2-3, with D possibly called TRBD1 or TRBD2 (5 bases each). The germline gives CDR1 DFQATT, CDR2 SNEGSKA (reference sequence). The CDR3 loop spans 15 amino acids. V lost 1 base, J lost 3 bases, and 14 bases lay in between. The CDR3 reads CSARGLAGKTDTQYF. The DNA for the CDR3 is TGCAGTGCTAGAGGCCTAGCAGGGAAGACAGATACGCAGTATTTT.

This clonotype was observed a handful of times. The chain joins TRBV20-1 to TRBJ2-3; D unclear. Germline-derived CDR1 and CDR2 are DFQATT and SNEGSKA (reference sequence). V gave up 6 bases and J gave up 3 bases, with 19 bases separating them. CDR3 size: 15 residues. CDR3 residues: CSAPSVPLGTDTQYF. CDR3 DNA sequence: TGCAGTGCCCCTTCGGTCCCCCTAGGGACAGATACGCAGTATTTT.

The V call is TRBV28, the J call TRBJ1-5; TRBD1 aligns across 8 bases. Germline V gene data show CDR1 as MDHEN and CDR2 as SYDVKM. The ends lost 3 bases at V and 5 bases at J; junction bases unmatched: 3. CDR3 length equals 14 residues. The CDR3 bases are TGTGCCAGCAGTTTCGGACAGGGTGATCAGCCCCAGCATTTT. Translating gives CASSFGQGDQPQHF. Combining the CDR3 with reference TRBV28 and TRBJ1-5 gives the whole variable domain DVKVTQSSRYLVKRTGEKVFLECVQDMDHENMFWYRQDPGLGLRLIYFSYDVKMKEKGDIPEGYSVSREKKERFSLILESASTNQTSMYLCASSFGQGDQPQHFGDGTRLSIL.

This clonotype has only a few counts. This chain connects TRBV7-8 to TRBJ2-2; 10 bases are a match to TRBD2. Germline loops: CDR1 SGHVS, CDR2 FQNEAQ. The CDR3 length is 16 residues. With 7 bases clipped from V and 1 base from J, the junction kept 6 bases outside the gene matches. The CDR3 DNA reads as TGTGCCAGCACAAGCGGGGGGGGGAGGAACACCGGGGAGCTGTTTTTT. Translation gives CASTSGGGRNTGELFF. Full variable domain (remainder filled in from reference TRBV7-8 and TRBJ2-2): GAGVSQSPRYKVAKRGQDVALRCDPISGHVSLFWYQQALGQGPEFLTYFQNEAQLDKSGLPSDRFFAERPEGSVSTLKIQRTQQEDSAVYLCASTSGGGRNTGELFFGEGSRLTVL.

This clonotype was seen more than once but under ten times. The genes are TRBV4-2 and TRBJ2-1; TRBD1 aligns across 7 bases. The germline V gene encodes CDR1 LGHNA and CDR2 YNFKEQ. CDR3 length equals 15 residues. Germline trimming cut 1 base from V and 5 bases from J; bases unmatched to any gene: 5. CDR3 sequence reads: CASSQGQGFDNEQFF. Here the CDR3 DNA reads TGTGCCAGCAGCCAAGGACAGGGTTTCGACAATGAGCAGTTCTTC.

Here the CDR3 reads CASSPRGRGTEAFF. In DNA form, the CDR3 reads TGTGCCAGCAGCCCCAGGGGGCGCGGGACTGAAGCTTTCTTT. This chain links TRBV6-2 or TRBV6-3 with TRBJ1-1, with 8 bases fitting TRBD1. Trimming removed 6 bases from V and 5 bases from J; junction bases left unmatched: 8. The CDR3 covers 14 residues. Germline values: CDR1 MNHEY, CDR2 SVGEGT.

This clonotype has only a few counts. The gene calls are TRBV6-5 and TRBJ2-7, with 10 positions matching TRBD2. CDR3 size: 18 residues. The J segment lost 0 bases and the V segment lost 2 bases, leaving 10 bases of the junction unmatched. Looked up from germline, CDR1 is MNHEY and CDR2 is SVGAGI. The CDR3 coding sequence is TGTGCCAGCAGTTACGTACTAGCGGGGCATTCTCCCTCCTACGAGCAGTACTTC. Translation gives CASSYVLAGHSPSYEQYF.

V usage is TRBV6-1 and J usage is TRBJ2-7; perhaps D is TRBD1 or TRBD2 (6 bases each). Germline V gene sequence: CDR1 MNHNS, CDR2 SASEGT. Trimming took off 5 bases at V and 9 bases at J, with 20 bases between the two ends. CDR3 length: 14 amino acids. CDR3 nucleotide sequence: TGTGCCAGCAGTTTTCAGGACAGAGCCGGGGGGCAGTACTTC. This sequence encodes CASSFQDRAGGQYF.

This clonotype was picked up a small number of times. The CDR3 reads CASSTGQGALEQYF. As DNA, the CDR3 is TGCGCCAGCAGCACCGGACAGGGGGCCCTCGAGCAGTACTTC. V gene TRBV5-1 combines with J gene TRBJ2-7; 11 nucleotides agree with TRBD1. The CDR3 is made up of 14 amino acids. V was pared by 4 bases and J by 6 bases, with 6 bases of the junction left unmatched. Germline V gene lookup returns CDR1 SGHRS and CDR2 YFSETQ.

This clonotype has a handful of counts. The V gene is TRBV5-6, the J gene TRBJ2-3, with 11 bases lining up with TRBD2. The V and J ends lost 4 bases and 2 bases, in that order; junction bases with no gene match: 9. CDR1 and CDR2 (germline): SGHDT, YYEEEE. The CDR3 contains 17 residues. This CDR3 is CASSPQPGLADTDTQYF. DNA for the CDR3: TGTGCCAGCAGCCCACAGCCGGGACTAGCGGACACAGATACGCAGTATTTT.